The 27 T cell receptor beta chains listed next were all sequenced from one sample in a study of long-term antiretroviral therapy in people with HIV. Version v3.0 of the immunoSEQ assay ran at survey level. Assay used: immunoSEQ multiplex PCR; TCRdb lists only in-frame clones, some missing. The sample yields some 30,000 clones, about 87% seen once. Sequenced material: unsorted PBMCs, taken 1.8 years after starting antiretroviral therapy. These receptors originate from a woman aged 18 to 35 with HIV.

This chain uses TRBV6-6 with TRBJ2-1; no clear D gene. The V gene's germline CDR1 is MNHNY and CDR2 SVGAGI (reference sequence). Trimming shortened V by 0 bases and J by 14 bases, and 14 bases separated the two germline ends. The CDR3 totals 13 residues. The chain's CDR3 is CASSYSVASGEFF. The CDR3 nucleotides are TGTGCCAGCAGTTACTCGGTGGCTAGTGGTGAGTTCTTC.

The V and J genes are TRBV5-8 and TRBJ1-1; the D gene is possibly TRBD1 (6 bases). Trimming removed 3 bases from V and 4 bases from J, with 13 bases in between. The CDR3 runs 14 residues. The germline CDR1 and CDR2 sequences are SGHTS and YDEGEE. For the CDR3, the DNA is TGTGCCAGCAGCTCACCCGACAGGAGCACTGAAGCTTTCTTT. This codes for CASSSPDRSTEAFF.

The V and J genes are TRBV5-1 and TRBJ1-1; 7 positions match TRBD1. In germline, CDR1 is SGHRS, CDR2 YFSETQ. V was clipped by 6 bases and J by 1 base; unmatched bases: 9. The CDR3 extends over 15 amino acids. The chain's CDR3 is CASTVKGAPNTEAFF. The CDR3 DNA follows: TGCGCCAGCACCGTGAAGGGGGCCCCGAACACTGAAGCTTTCTTT.

This clone appeared once. V and J are TRBV5-1 and TRBJ2-1; 12 bases map to TRBD2. The germline V gene encodes CDR1 SGHRS and CDR2 YFSETQ. The CDR3 loop spans 14 amino acids. V lost 8 bases and J lost 8; bases outside the gene matches: 8. The chain's CDR3 is CASRLAGAAHEQFF. The CDR3 nucleotides read TGCGCCAGTCGACTAGCGGGAGCGGCCCATGAGCAGTTCTTC.

The chain uses TRBV7-9 and TRBJ2-5, with 12 bases matching TRBD2. Unmatched junction bases numbered 9, after V lost 6 bases and J lost 7 bases. CDR3 length: 15 amino acids. Germline V gives CDR1 SEHNR, CDR2 FQNEAQ (reference sequence). The CDR3 DNA reads TGTGCCAGCAGACAGACTAGCGGGAGTCCACCGACCCAGTACTTC. Amino acids: CASRQTSGSPPTQYF.

This chain's CDR3 is CASSRPSGRLDNEQFF. DNA for the CDR3: TGTGCCAGCAGCAGACCTAGCGGGCGACTAGACAATGAGCAGTTCTTC. The chain joins TRBV7-2 to TRBJ2-1; 8 nucleotides match TRBD2. V trimming: 5 bases; J trimming: 5 bases; junction bases outside the gene matches: 11. Looked up from germline, CDR1 is SGHTA and CDR2 is FQGNSA. The CDR3 length is 16 residues.

The chain couples TRBV10-1 to TRBJ2-7, with no clear D. The CDR3 runs to 14 residues. Looked up from germline, CDR1 is WNHNN and CDR2 is SYGVQD (reference sequence). V was clipped by 3 bases and J by 3 bases, with 12 bases between them. As DNA, the CDR3 is TGCGCCAGCAGTGAAACGGGCCCAGTCTACGAGCAGTACTTC. The encoded protein is CASSETGPVYEQYF.

This sequence joins TRBV9 and TRBJ2-1; D uncertain. Germline V gives CDR1 SGDLS, CDR2 YYNGEE. Trimming left V 0 bases short and J 7 bases short, with 14 bases between. The CDR3 runs 15 residues. The CDR3 DNA sequence: TGTGCCAGCAGCGTAGCCCTAGTTGGATGGAATGAGCAGTTCTTC. Its translation is CASSVALVGWNEQFF.

The chain employs TRBV21-1 and TRBJ1-5; the DNA was not compared with TRBD1, the D call given in the table. TRBV21-1 is termed a pseudogene. The CDR3 contains 20 residues. The CDR3 protein is CASSKDPMMCRGRFDQPQHF. In DNA, the CDR3 is TGTGCCAGCAGCAAAGACCCGATGATGTGCAGGGGGCGTTTTGATCAGCCCCAGCATTTT.

The gene calls are TRBV27 and TRBJ1-1; D is undetermined. Germline V gene data show CDR1 as MNHEY and CDR2 as SMNVEV (reference sequence). This CDR3 is built from 13 residues. Trimming took 0 bases from V and 0 from J, leaving 2 bases between them. The CDR3 reads CASSLSLNTEAFF. CDR3 coding DNA: TGTGCCAGCAGTTTATCGTTGAACACTGAAGCTTTCTTT.

The rearrangement links TRBV19 to TRBJ1-2, with D perhaps TRBD1 (5 bases). The V end was cut by 7 bases, the J end by 7 bases, with 16 bases between. CDR1 and CDR2 (germline): LNHDA, SQIVND (reference sequence). The CDR3 runs 13 residues. The CDR3 protein is CASKRGEEGGYTF. CDR3 nucleotides: TGTGCCAGTAAAAGAGGGGAAGAGGGTGGCTACACCTTC.

The chain employs TRBV7-2 and TRBJ2-7; 7 nucleotides agree with TRBD1. J was trimmed by 2 bases and V by 5 bases; bases with no gene match: 6. The CDR3 extends over 14 amino acids. Per the germline V gene, CDR1 is SGHTA and CDR2 is FQGNSA. DNA of the CDR3: TGTGCCAGCAGCCTGGACAGGAGAGCCTACGAGCAGTACTTC. This translates into CASSLDRRAYEQYF.

The chain couples TRBV7-2 to TRBJ2-7; D is undetermined. The CDR3 contains 13 residues. The V end was cut by 4 bases, the J end by 0 bases, with 7 bases between. From germline, CDR1 is SGHTA and CDR2 FQGNSA. CDR3 in amino acids: CASSSKASYEQYF. In nucleotides, the CDR3 is TGTGCCAGCAGCTCCAAGGCCTCCTACGAGCAGTACTTC.

This chain links TRBV6-5 with TRBJ1-5, with TRBD1 matching over 7 bases. The CDR3 has 12 amino acids. The V gene end was trimmed by 6 bases and the J gene end by 5 bases; junction bases not matched to a gene: 1. Germline CDR1 is MNHEY and CDR2 is SVGAGI. CDR3 coding DNA: TGTGCCAGCAGCACAGGGGATCAGCCCCAGCATTTT. This encodes CASSTGDQPQHF.

This chain links TRBV5-1 with TRBJ2-5, with 8 bases lining up with TRBD1. The CDR3 runs 14 residues. Germline lookup yields CDR1 SGHRS and CDR2 YFSETQ. The ends lost 0 bases at V and 7 bases at J; junction bases unmatched: 5. CDR3 nucleotides: TGCGCCAGCAGCTTGGCAGGGGGCCCCGGGACCCAGTACTTC. Its translation: CASSLAGGPGTQYF.

The chain is built from TRBV7-2 and TRBJ2-1; 14 nucleotides agree with TRBD2. CDR3 length equals 17 residues. Trimming took 4 bases from V and 6 from J; bases not matched to a gene: 8. Germline CDR1 and CDR2: SGHTA and FQGNSA. The CDR3 region is CASSYSGLAGVVNEQFF. The CDR3 nucleotides read TGTGCCAGCAGCTATTCGGGACTAGCGGGAGTGGTCAATGAGCAGTTCTTC.

V usage is TRBV5-1 and J usage is TRBJ2-5, with 11 bases fitting TRBD2. CDR1 and CDR2 from the germline V gene are SGHRS and YFSETQ. With V trimmed by 0 bases and J by 4 bases, 2 bases remained unmatched. CDR3 length equals 15 residues. The CDR3 loop reads CASSLGLAGRETQYF. CDR3 nucleotide sequence: TGCGCCAGCAGCTTGGGACTAGCGGGGCGAGAGACCCAGTACTTC.

The V gene is TRBV19, the J gene TRBJ2-2, with D perhaps TRBD1 (6 bases). Looked up from germline, CDR1 is LNHDA and CDR2 is SQIVND (reference sequence). The V end was cut by 5 bases, the J end by 0 bases, with 10 bases between. The CDR3 length is 15 residues. CDR3 amino acids: CASSSGHTNTGELFF. The CDR3 DNA reads TGTGCCAGTAGTTCGGGACACACGAACACCGGGGAGCTGTTTTTT.

The rearrangement uses TRBV5-5 and TRBJ2-7; D assignment may be TRBD1 or TRBD2 (6 bases each). The CDR3 runs to 18 residues. V gave up 5 bases and J gave up 4 bases, with 28 bases separating them. The germline V gene encodes CDR1 SGHKS and CDR2 YYEKEE (reference sequence). The CDR3, as DNA: TGTGCCAGCAGACAAAGGCCGTGGGGGGCGCGCAGTTTATACGAGCAGTACTTC. This gives the protein CASRQRPWGARSLYEQYF.

The chain is built from TRBV15 and TRBJ2-6, with 9 bases identical to TRBD2. V was pared by 0 bases and J by 1 base, with 4 bases of the junction left unmatched. Germline CDR1 LNHNV, CDR2 YYDKDF (reference sequence). The CDR3 consists of 18 residues. The CDR3: CATSRDIAGGSGANVLTF. The DNA of the CDR3 is TGTGCCACCAGCAGAGATATCGCGGGAGGGTCTGGGGCCAACGTCCTGACTTTC.

In DNA, the CDR3 is TGTGCCAGCAGCTTGGCGCGGCTAGCGGCCTACAATGAGCAGTTCTTC. Protein: CASSLARLAAYNEQFF. The rearrangement joins TRBV5-4 to TRBJ2-1, with TRBD2 matching over 7 bases. The germline V gene has CDR1 SGHNT and CDR2 YYREEE (reference sequence). Unmatched junction bases numbered 5, after V lost 0 bases and J lost 2 bases. This CDR3 region has 16 residues.

The J gene is TRBJ2-6, the V gene TRBV2; D is possibly TRBD2 (6 bases). This CDR3 has 15 amino acids. Deletions cut 0 bases from V and 4 bases from J, with 7 bases between. Germline V gene sequence: CDR1 SNHLY, CDR2 FYNNEI. The chain's CDR3 is CASSEAGRGANVLTF. The CDR3 DNA reads as TGTGCCAGCAGTGAAGCAGGGAGGGGGGCCAACGTCCTGACTTTC.

The rearrangement joins TRBV15 to TRBJ2-1; no clear D. This CDR3 spans 11 amino acids. The V end was cut by 4 bases, the J end by 4 bases, with 2 bases between. The germline V gene encodes CDR1 LNHNV and CDR2 YYDKDF (reference sequence). The CDR3 sequence: CATSKYNEQFF. In nucleotides, the CDR3 is TGTGCCACCAGCAAATACAATGAGCAGTTCTTC.

This clone was recorded only once. The rearrangement links TRBV4-1 to TRBJ2-7; 9 nucleotides agree with TRBD2. The V gene's germline CDR1 is MGHRA and CDR2 YSYEKL. CDR3 size: 15 residues. Trimming removed 4 bases from V and 3 bases from J; junction bases left unmatched: 7. The CDR3 is CASSLSAGGGYEQYF. CDR3 DNA: TGCGCCAGCAGCCTCTCAGCGGGAGGAGGCTACGAGCAGTACTTC.

This chain joins TRBV28 and TRBJ1-2, with D unclear. The V and J ends lost 1 base and 9 bases respectively, with 15 bases between them. Germline V gene sequence: CDR1 MDHEN, CDR2 SYDVKM. There are 14 residues in the CDR3. The CDR3 here is CASSLLEQRRSYTF. As DNA, the CDR3 is TGTGCCAGCAGTTTATTAGAGCAGCGAAGAAGCTACACCTTC.

The chain links TRBV2 to TRBJ2-2; 12 bases match TRBD2. There are 16 residues in the CDR3. Germline CDR1 reads SNHLY; CDR2 reads FYNNEI. Germline trimming cut 7 bases from V and 7 bases from J; bases unmatched to any gene: 10. CDR3 amino acids: CASTARLAGEVGELFF. The CDR3, as DNA: TGTGCCAGCACCGCCAGACTAGCGGGAGAGGTCGGGGAGCTGTTTTTT.

The chain uses TRBV6-5 and TRBJ2-7; possible D gene TRBD1, 5 bases. CDR1 and CDR2 (germline): MNHEY, SVGAGI. Trimming left V 5 bases short and J 1 base short, with 15 bases between. The CDR3 runs 15 residues. The CDR3 sequence is CASSRSGIPSYEQYF. In nucleotides, the CDR3 is TGTGCCAGCAGTAGATCAGGGATTCCGTCCTACGAGCAGTACTTC.